A single sample is the source of the 10 T cell receptor beta chains below, sequenced in a study of control samples from healthy donors and cancer patients. Libraries were prepared by immunoSEQ multiplex PCR; TCRdb keeps only in-frame clonotypes and omits some of them. The sample records 70,000 to 85,000 clones, around 83% being singletons. The sample taken for sequencing was PBMCs. The receptors derive from a man aged 55 to 70 with head and neck cancer.

The genes are TRBV5-1 and TRBJ2-3; tentatively, D is TRBD1 or TRBD2 (5 bases each). Germline lookup yields CDR1 SGHRS and CDR2 YFSETQ. This CDR3 is built from 15 residues. V shed 0 bases and J shed 4 bases, with 12 bases lying between them. DNA for the CDR3: TGCGCCAGCAGCTTGGGTTCCGGGACCGCAGATACGCAGTATTTT. This encodes CASSLGSGTADTQYF.

The rearrangement joins TRBV7-9 to TRBJ2-3, with D perhaps TRBD1 or TRBD2 (5 bases each). The CDR3 loop spans 14 amino acids. In germline, CDR1 is SEHNR, CDR2 FQNEAQ (reference sequence). The germline V and J ends were trimmed by 4 bases and 2 bases, with 10 bases remaining between them. The CDR3 sequence is CASSWGSTTDTQYF. CDR3 in DNA: TGTGCCAGCAGCTGGGGGAGCACCACAGATACGCAGTATTTT.

V gene TRBV28 combines with J gene TRBJ1-3, with 7 bases that match TRBD1. V shed 5 bases and J 2 bases; nucleotides not matched to a gene: 15. Germline CDR1 is MDHEN and CDR2 is SYDVKM. The CDR3 sequence is 18 residues long. The CDR3 is CASSPTGQALFAGNTIYF. CDR3 in DNA: TGTGCCAGCAGTCCAACCGGACAGGCCCTCTTCGCTGGAAACACCATATATTTT.

This rearrangement joins TRBV7-9 to TRBJ2-1; D gene unclear. The V end lost 4 bases, the J end lost 0 bases, and 7 bases lay between the germline ends. CDR3 length: 14 residues. CDR1 is SEHNR, CDR2 FQNEAQ, per germline (reference sequence). CDR3 sequence: CASSSAPSYNEQFF. CDR3 nucleotide sequence: TGTGCCAGCAGCTCAGCCCCCTCCTACAATGAGCAGTTCTTC.

The rearrangement uses TRBV18 and TRBJ1-1; 7 bases are a match to TRBD1. Germline values: CDR1 KGHSH, CDR2 LQKENI. This CDR3 is built from 15 residues. The V segment lost 3 bases and the J segment 5 bases; nucleotides outside the gene matches: 9. DNA of the CDR3: TGTGCCAGCTCACCCTCCTTGCAGGGGGGGACTGAAGCTTTCTTT. Translated, it gives CASSPSLQGGTEAFF.

The chain uses TRBV7-8 and TRBJ2-3, with 7 bases lining up with TRBD2. The ends lost 7 bases at V and 0 bases at J; junction bases unmatched: 4. The V gene's germline CDR1 is SGHVS and CDR2 FQNEAQ. CDR3 length equals 14 residues. The CDR3 DNA is TGTGCCAGCACAGAGCGGGAAAGCACAGATACGCAGTATTTT. Its translation is CASTERESTDTQYF.

The CDR3 is CASSIDRTDTQYF. The CDR3 DNA follows: TGTGCCAGCAGCATCGACCGCACAGATACGCAGTATTTT. The chain uses TRBV5-4 and TRBJ2-3, with D hard to call. The CDR3 extends over 13 amino acids. The germline V gene has CDR1 SGHNT and CDR2 YYREEE (reference sequence). The V gene lost 4 bases and the J gene lost 1 base, with 7 bases spanning the gap.

This clone was counted a few times. The DNA of the CDR3 is TGTGCCAGCAGTGGAGGACACCTGGGGGATCAGCCCCAGCATTTT. This translates into CASSGGHLGDQPQHF. The V gene is TRBV2, the J gene TRBJ1-5; D is perhaps TRBD1 (5 bases). Deletions cut 4 bases from V and 5 bases from J, with 15 bases between. The CDR3 has 15 amino acids. Germline lookup yields CDR1 SNHLY and CDR2 FYNNEI.

This chain joins TRBV12-3 or TRBV12-4 and TRBJ1-5; D is uncertain. Trimming shortened V by 4 bases and J by 1 base, and 2 bases separated the two germline ends. The CDR3 extends over 12 amino acids. The CDR3 DNA follows: TGTGCCAGCAGTTACAGCAATCAGCCCCAGCATTTT. Translated, it gives CASSYSNQPQHF.

Remarks on this clone: Other DNA sequences of this sample code for an identical CDR3. In nucleotides, the CDR3 is TGTGCCAGCAGCCTAGCGGGAGGGCCATACAATGAGCAGTTCTTC. Amino acid sequence: CASSLAGGPYNEQFF. This chain connects TRBV27 to TRBJ2-1; 12 bases map to TRBD2. The CDR3 length is 15 residues. Germline V gene lookup returns CDR1 MNHEY and CDR2 SMNVEV (reference sequence). With 6 bases clipped from V and 4 bases from J, the junction kept 4 bases outside the gene matches.